The T cell receptor beta chain described here comes from a study of Graves' ophthalmopathy and Graves' hyperthyroidism. In the study overall: The stable label applied to hyperthyroidism with no ophthalmopathy within 18 months of follow-up. Whole-study findings and limits: Predictions made by the model for ophthalmopathy progression reached 70.59% sensitivity and less than 80% specificity. Detection in blood was also observed for most expanded thyroid clonotypes above 0.001 frequency.

Clinical symptoms, serum thyroxine, TRAb, thyroid ultrasound and orbital computed tomography were relied on for diagnosis. This clonotype has at least ten counts. What it binds is unknown. Amplification of TCR beta CDR3 regions used RNA transcripts. Scientists carried out first-round RT-PCR using HTBI primers and then a second-round multiplex PCR. TCRdb re-derived calls from the multiplex PCR reads in MiXCR, one entry per CDR3 protein. The repertoire holds 500,000 to 700,000 distinct CDR3 sequences, with about 35% as singletons. The CDR3 covers 15 residues. The germline V gene encodes CDR1 LNHDA and CDR2 SQIVND (reference sequence). V shed 6 bases and J shed 2 bases, with 16 bases lying between them.

Material for sequencing was peripheral blood or thyroid tissue (not recorded which). The receptor's source is an adult man with Graves' hyperthyroidism. V usage is TRBV19 and J usage is TRBJ1-2, with D perhaps TRBD1 (6 bases). The CDR3 reads CASRPQGPRNYGYTF. The CDR3 DNA reads TGTGCCAGTAGACCGCAGGGGCCCCGGAACTATGGCTACACCTTC.